Listed below are T cell receptor beta chains from one sample, sequenced in a study of T cell changes during pregnancy in multiple sclerosis. Generated by immunoSEQ multiplex PCR, the TCRdb table keeps only in-frame clones and is missing some. The sample includes approximately 99,000 clones, under 95% of them seen just once. Sequencing used peripheral blood, obtained after pregnancy. The receptors come from a female donor with multiple sclerosis, enrolled in a pregnancy study. Each CDR3 is given with its conserved first and last residue. The D gene is left open where the match is weak. Clone size is stated in some rows and not others, as once, few, many or a class when expanded.

V	D	size	J	DNA	CDR3
TRBV18	TRBD1	NA	TRBJ1-1	TGTGCCAGCTCACCTCGGACAGGGGGAAACACTGAAGCTTTCTTT	CASSPRTGGNTEAFF
TRBV5-1	TRBD2	NA	TRBJ2-6	TGCGCCAGCAGCCCTGGGGGGGTTTCTGGGGCCAACGTCCTGACTTTC	CASSPGGVSGANVLTF
TRBV6-5	TRBD1	NA	TRBJ2-1	TGTGCCAGCAGCTGGGGGACAGGGGGGTACAATGAGCAGTTCTTC	CASSWGTGGYNEQFF
TRBV5-1	TRBD1	NA	TRBJ2-1	TGCGCCAGCAGCTTGGAGGGACAGTCCTACAATGAGCAGTTCTTC	CASSLEGQSYNEQFF
TRBV27	TRBD2	NA	TRBJ2-5	TGTGCCAGCAGTTCCCCGCGGGGGGGGGATGAGACCCAGTACTTC	CASSSPRGGDETQYF
TRBV5-8	NA	NA	TRBJ1-3	TGTGCCAGCAGCTTGCTTCCCGGGGTCGGAAACACCATATATTTT	CASSLLPGVGNTIYF
TRBV13	TRBD1	NA	TRBJ2-5	TGTGCCAGCAGCTTGACACAGGGGACCCAAGAGACCCAGTACTTC	CASSLTQGTQETQYF
TRBV11-1	NA	NA	TRBJ1-1	TGTGCCAGCAGCTTACGGGAACTGAACACTGAAGCTTTCTTT	CASSLRELNTEAFF
TRBV7-8	TRBD1	few	TRBJ1-5	TGTGCCAGCAGCCTACAGGGGCCCAATCAGCCCCAGCATTTT	CASSLQGPNQPQHF
TRBV5-8	TRBD1	once	TRBJ1-5	TGTGCCAGCAGCTCGACAGGGGTAGGCCGACAGCCCCAGCATTTT	CASSSTGVGRQPQHF
TRBV6-1	NA	NA	TRBJ2-7	TGTGCCAGCAGTGGGCGGGCAGGCTCCTACGAGCAGTACTTC	CASSGRAGSYEQYF
TRBV9	TRBD1	NA	TRBJ1-1	TGTGCCAGCAGCGTTCGGACAGGGCAGAATCGTGGCACTGAAGCTTTCTTT	CASSVRTGQNRGTEAFF
TRBV7-9	TRBD1	NA	TRBJ1-4	TGTGCCAGCAGCTCGTCGGGACAGAATGAAAAACTGTTTTTT	CASSSSGQNEKLFF
TRBV9	TRBD1	NA	TRBJ2-3	TGCGCCAGCAGCTCGAGACAGGGAACGGGAACAGATACGCAGTATTTT	CASSSRQGTGTDTQYF
TRBV19	TRBD2	NA	TRBJ2-6	TGTGCCAGTAGTTGGGGACTAGCCACCTCTGGGGCCAACGTCCTGACTTTC	CASSWGLATSGANVLTF
TRBV7-9	TRBD1	NA	TRBJ2-7	TGTGCCAGCAGCACATCGGACAGGGGCTACGAGCAGTACTTC	CASSTSDRGYEQYF
TRBV9	TRBD2	NA	TRBJ2-7	TGTGCCAGCAGCGGCGGGACTAGCGGGCACAACCCCTACGAGCAGTACTTC	CASSGGTSGHNPYEQYF
TRBV6-5	TRBD1	NA	TRBJ2-1	TGTGCCAGCAGCCAGGGGGTAAGCTACAATGAGCAGTTCTTC	CASSQGVSYNEQFF
TRBV6-1	NA	NA	TRBJ2-7	TGTGCCAGCAGCCCCTCCTCGGGTAGTGGGTACGAGCAGTACTTC	CASSPSSGSGYEQYF
TRBV10-2	NA	NA	TRBJ1-6	TGCGCCAGCACTTTGGCAGAAAATTCACCCCTCCACTTT	CASTLAENSPLHF
TRBV27	TRBD1	NA	TRBJ1-4	TGTGCCAGCAGTTTATCGGGCCCTGCAGGGGGCTGGGACGAAAAACTGTTTTTT	CASSLSGPAGGWDEKLFF
TRBV19	NA	NA	TRBJ2-7	TGTGCCAGCCTCTCAGGAACTTATAGACTAGGCAGAGTAGGACCGGGGTACGAGCAGTACTTC	CASLSGTYRLGRVGPGYEQYF
TRBV5-1	NA	NA	TRBJ2-1	TGCGCCAGCAGCCGGGGAGATTACAATGAGCAGTTCTTC	CASSRGDYNEQFF
TRBV7-9	TRBD1	NA	TRBJ1-1	TGTGCCAGCAGCCCCCGACAGGGTCCCAGGAACACTGAAGCTTTCTTT	CASSPRQGPRNTEAFF
TRBV7-6	NA	NA	TRBJ1-2	TGTGCCAGCAGCCCTACAGGGCAGACCCATGGCTACACCTTC	CASSPTGQTHGYTF
TRBV10-3	NA	NA	TRBJ2-2	TGTGCCATCAGGGGGTTGGCGGGCGTAAACACCGGGGAGCTGTTTTTT	CAIRGLAGVNTGELFF
TRBV27	TRBD1	NA	TRBJ1-3	TGTGCCAGCAGTTTAAGGGGGCCCTCTGGAAACACCATATATTTT	CASSLRGPSGNTIYF
TRBV18	NA	NA	TRBJ1-1	TGTGCCAGCTCACCACTAGGAGGCAAAGGCACGAACACTGAAGCTTTCTTT	CASSPLGGKGTNTEAFF
TRBV28	TRBD1	NA	TRBJ2-3	TGTGCCAGCAGCCTAGGGGGACAGGGTCCAGATACGCAGTATTTT	CASSLGGQGPDTQYF
TRBV28	TRBD1	NA	TRBJ2-7	TGTGCCAGCGACAGGGGTGGCTTCTACGAGCAGTACTTC	CASDRGGFYEQYF
TRBV5-6	TRBD2	NA	TRBJ2-3	TGTGCCAGCAGCTTTACGGTAGCGGGAGGGGGAGATACGCAGTATTTT	CASSFTVAGGGDTQYF
TRBV7-2	TRBD1	NA	TRBJ1-1	TGTGCCAGCAGCTTAGCGACAGGGGGTTTCATGAACACTGAAGCTTTCTTT	CASSLATGGFMNTEAFF
TRBV29-1	TRBD2	NA	TRBJ2-3	TGCAGCGCCTCAGAACTAGCGGGTCGCACAGATACGCAGTATTTT	CSASELAGRTDTQYF
TRBV5-1	NA	NA	TRBJ1-4	TGCGCCAGCAGCTTGTTGAGTTCCACTAATGAAAAACTGTTTTTT	CASSLLSSTNEKLFF
TRBV2	TRBD2	NA	TRBJ2-7	TGTGCCAGCAGTCGTACTAGCGGGAGTTCTAACGAGCAGTACTTC	CASSRTSGSSNEQYF
TRBV18	NA	NA	TRBJ2-1	TGTGCCAGCTCACCCCGGGACACTTCCTCCTACAATGAGCAGTTCTTC	CASSPRDTSSYNEQFF
TRBV20-1	NA	NA	TRBJ2-5	TGCAGTGCTAGAGAGGGGGAGGCCCAGTACTTC	CSAREGEAQYF
TRBV11-2	NA	NA	TRBJ2-7	TGTGCCAGCAGCTCCGGAGGTTGGGACTGGATCTCCTACGAGCAGTACTTC	CASSSGGWDWISYEQYF
TRBV23-1	NA	NA	TRBJ1-3	TGCGCCAGCAGTCAATCGGGCTGGATCCGCATTGTTTTT	CASSQSGWIRIVF
TRBV11-2	NA	NA	TRBJ2-3	TGTGCCAGCAGCTCATTGTTCCATACGCAGTATTTT	CASSSLFHTQYF
TRBV14	TRBD2	NA	TRBJ2-4	TGTGCCAGCAGCCTGGCGGAAGCGGGAGAGGAGGATTACATTCAGTACTTC	CASSLAEAGEEDYIQYF
TRBV18	TRBD1	NA	TRBJ2-3	TGTGCCAGCTCCCATGGACAGGGCAGCACAGATACGCAGTATTTT	CASSHGQGSTDTQYF
TRBV27	TRBD2	NA	TRBJ2-1	TGTGCCAGCAGTTTTGGGACTAGTGTTTTTGAGCAGTTCTTC	CASSFGTSVFEQFF
TRBV6-1	TRBD1	NA	TRBJ2-7	TGTGCCAGCAGCGACGGACAGGCCTACGAGCAGTACTTC	CASSDGQAYEQYF
TRBV7-2	NA	NA	TRBJ2-6	TGTGCCAGCCATTTCTTAGCTGGGGCCAACGTCCTGACTTTC	CASHFLAGANVLTF
TRBV19	TRBD2	NA	TRBJ2-2	TGTGCCAGTAGTATAACAACTAGCGGGAGAACCGGGGAGCTGTTTTTT	CASSITTSGRTGELFF
TRBV28	TRBD1	NA	TRBJ2-1	TGTGCCAGCAGTTCCTACAGGGGCTACAATGAGCAGTTCTTC	CASSSYRGYNEQFF
TRBV9	NA	NA	TRBJ2-7	TGTGCCAGCAGCCTTGAGGCGGATGCAAACTACGAGCAGTACTTC	CASSLEADANYEQYF
TRBV19	TRBD1	NA	TRBJ2-7	TGTGCCAGTAGTAAAGGACAGGGGTTCGACGAGCAGTACTTC	CASSKGQGFDEQYF
TRBV28	TRBD1	NA	TRBJ2-5	TGTGCCAGCACTCCGAGGACAGGAATTAAAGAGACCCAGTACTTC	CASTPRTGIKETQYF
TRBV5-4	NA	NA	TRBJ1-3	TGTGCCAGCAGCTTGGCCCTGCCCCTTGGCGGAGACACCATATATTTT	CASSLALPLGGDTIYF
TRBV4-2	TRBD2	NA	TRBJ2-7	TGTGCCAGCAGCTTACGGACTAGCGGGAGTACGACCTACGAGCAGTACTTC	CASSLRTSGSTTYEQYF
TRBV4-2	NA	NA	TRBJ2-2	TGTGCCAGCAGCCGCACGAAGGGGGGGGTGGTTCAAATTGAGACCGGGGAGCTGTTTTTT	CASSRTKGGVVQIETGELFF
TRBV5-1	NA	NA	TRBJ1-3	TGCGCCAGCAGCTTGGAAGCGAACTCTGGAAACACCATATATTTT	CASSLEANSGNTIYF
TRBV25-1	NA	few	TRBJ1-1	TGTGCCAGCAGTGAGAACAGTAACACTGAAGCTTTCTTT	CASSENSNTEAFF
TRBV11-2	TRBD2	NA	TRBJ2-7	TGTGCCAGCAGCTTAGACGGACTAGCGGCCGGCTCCTACGAGCAGTACTTC	CASSLDGLAAGSYEQYF
TRBV27	TRBD1	NA	TRBJ1-2	TGTGCCACTACCCGGGACAGAACGCATGGCGGCTACACCTTC	CATTRDRTHGGYTF
TRBV2	NA	NA	TRBJ1-2	TGTGCCAGCAGTGTTACGAGTACTAACTATGGCTACACCTTC	CASSVTSTNYGYTF
TRBV7-8	NA	NA	TRBJ2-7	TGTGCCAGCAGCACAGGGGCCGGGACTGGCTACGAGCAGTACTTC	CASSTGAGTGYEQYF
TRBV4-2	TRBD2	NA	TRBJ2-1	TGTGCCAGCAGCCAAGATGGCCTAGCGGGAGCGCAATCAATCTACAATGAGCAGTTCTTC	CASSQDGLAGAQSIYNEQFF